The 32 T cell receptor beta chains presented below share a single source sample, sequenced in a study of T cell clones after liver transplantation. Clones were read by immunoSEQ multiplex PCR, and TCRdb kept only the in-frame ones, dropping some. The profile shows about 15,000 clones, roughly 85% of them singletons. Sample: CD8+ T cells from blood, taken around 44 months after liver transplant. The origin of the receptors is a human patient who received a liver transplant. The T cells may come from the graft donor.

The chain combines TRBV11-1 with TRBJ2-5, with D tentatively TRBD1 (5 bases). The DNA end is a closer match to TRBJ2-7, so the J assignment may be wrong. Germline loops: CDR1 SGHAT, CDR2 FQDESV (reference sequence). The CDR3 spans 12 residues. This CDR3 is CASSFSGNEQYF. In DNA, the CDR3 is TGTGCCAGCAGCTTTTCAGGGAACGAGCAGTACTTC.

This chain links TRBV7-6 with TRBJ2-7; 12 positions match TRBD2. The junction had 7 bases not matched to a gene; V was cut back by 0 bases and J by 7 bases. Per germline, CDR1 SGHVS and CDR2 FNYEAQ. CDR3 size: 16 residues. The CDR3 sequence: CASSLASSGGAREQYF. CDR3 nucleotides: TGTGCCAGCAGCTTAGCCTCTAGCGGGGGGGCCAGAGAGCAGTACTTC.

The J gene is TRBJ2-1, the V gene TRBV27; 11 nucleotides align to TRBD2. There are 16 residues in the CDR3. The V gene end was trimmed by 2 bases and the J gene end by 8 bases; junction bases not matched to a gene: 8. Germline V lookup: CDR1 MNHEY, CDR2 SMNVEV (reference sequence). Here the CDR3 DNA reads TGTGCCAGCAGTTTAAGCCTAGCGGGGGGCCTGGATGAGCAGTTCTTC. Translation: CASSLSLAGGLDEQFF.

In this sample, this clone turned up a few times. The genes are TRBV10-1 and TRBJ2-7; D uncertain. Germline V gene data show CDR1 as WNHNN and CDR2 as SYGVQD (reference sequence). Deletions cut 4 bases from V and 0 bases from J, with 16 bases between. The CDR3 has 16 residues. In DNA, the CDR3 is TGCGCCAGCAGTGGATTTGAGCCGAGGAGCTCCTACGAGCAGTACTTC. Its translation: CASSGFEPRSSYEQYF.

The V call is TRBV27, the J call TRBJ2-1; D perhaps matches TRBD1 (5 bases). The CDR3 length is 12 residues. Trimming stripped 6 bases from V and 6 bases from J, with 9 bases between. Per the germline V gene, CDR1 is MNHEY and CDR2 is SMNVEV (reference sequence). CDR3 nucleotides: TGTGCCAGCAGGGCAGGGTTCAATGAGCAGTTCTTC. Amino acid sequence: CASRAGFNEQFF.

This CDR3 reads CASSRLSGNTIYF. The DNA for the CDR3 is TGTGCCAGCAGTAGACTAAGTGGAAACACCATATATTTT. The V and J genes are TRBV27 and TRBJ1-3; D remains ambiguous. Germline V gene data show CDR1 as MNHEY and CDR2 as SMNVEV (reference sequence). CDR3 size: 13 residues. V dropped 5 bases and J dropped 3 bases, with 8 bases sitting between them.

This sequence joins TRBV27 and TRBJ2-2; 7 bases agree with TRBD2. The CDR3 runs to 16 residues. Germline trimming cut 4 bases from V and 4 bases from J; bases unmatched to any gene: 9. From germline, CDR1 is MNHEY and CDR2 SMNVEV (reference sequence). The CDR3, as DNA: TGTGCCAGCAGTTCTTCCCCACCGGGGGGCACCGGGGAGCTGTTTTTT. It encodes CASSSSPPGGTGELFF.

This chain uses TRBV28 with TRBJ1-2; D possibly corresponds to TRBD1 (6 bases). V was pared by 3 bases and J by 4 bases, with 12 bases between. CDR3 size: 14 residues. Germline V gene data show CDR1 as MDHEN and CDR2 as SYDVKM. This CDR3 is CASSFEGVPYGYTF. CDR3 DNA sequence: TGTGCCAGCAGTTTCGAGGGGGTCCCCTATGGCTACACCTTC.

The CDR3 is CASSFFPLRIMNTEAFF. CDR3 DNA: TGTGCCAGCAGTTTTTTCCCGCTGAGGATCATGAACACTGAAGCTTTCTTT. This chain connects TRBV27 to TRBJ1-1; D is undetermined. CDR3 size: 17 residues. CDR1 is MNHEY and CDR2 is SMNVEV in the germline V gene (reference sequence). V dropped 3 bases and J dropped 0 bases, with 17 bases sitting between them.

V usage is TRBV2 and J usage is TRBJ2-1; the D is unclear. Germline CDR1 SNHLY, CDR2 FYNNEI. This CDR3 contains 18 residues. V was pared by 1 base and J by 0 bases, with 16 bases between. CDR3 sequence (DNA): TGTGCCAGCAGTGAAGTCGGCCTATTTCTAAACTCCTACAATGAGCAGTTCTTC. Its translation: CASSEVGLFLNSYNEQFF.

The V gene is TRBV9, the J gene TRBJ2-2, with 12 bases matching TRBD2. V lost 1 base and J lost 7; bases outside the gene matches: 2. Per the germline V gene, CDR1 is SGDLS and CDR2 is YYNGEE. There are 15 residues in the CDR3. CDR3 in amino acids: CASSVTSGGSGELFF. In nucleotides, the CDR3 is TGTGCCAGCAGCGTAACTAGCGGGGGGAGCGGGGAGCTGTTTTTT.

The gene calls are TRBV12-2 and TRBJ1-5; the table assigns TRBD1, which was not confirmed against the DNA. TRBV12-2 is assigned pseudogene status. The CDR3 spans 18 residues. CDR3 in DNA: TGTGCAAGTCGCTTAGAGACAGGGCGAGGGGAGAGCAATCAGCCCCAGCATTTT. It is translated as CASRLETGRGESNQPQHF.

The chain links TRBV10-3 to TRBJ1-3, with a weak D call TRBD1 (5 bases). From germline, CDR1 is ENHRY and CDR2 SYGVKD. V dropped 11 bases and J dropped 0 bases, with 11 bases sitting between them. The CDR3 length is 13 residues. The CDR3 region has the DNA TGTGCCTCATACAGGAGCTCTGGAAACACCATATATTTT. It translates to CASYRSSGNTIYF.

V usage is TRBV5-1 and J usage is TRBJ2-3; 9 positions match TRBD1. V lost 3 bases to trimming and J lost 6 bases; unmatched junction nucleotides: 8. Germline values: CDR1 SGHRS, CDR2 YFSETQ. The CDR3 contains 15 residues. The DNA for the CDR3 is TGCGCCAGCAGCTCCTCGACAGGGGGGTGGGATACGCAGTATTTT. Amino acids: CASSSSTGGWDTQYF. Together with reference TRBV5-1 and TRBJ2-3, the CDR3 gives the full variable domain: KAGVTQTPRYLIKTRGQQVTLSCSPISGHRSVSWYQQTPGQGLQFLFEYFSETQRNKGNFPGRFSGRQFSNSRSEMNVSTLELGDSALYLCASSSSTGGWDTQYFGPGTRLTVL.

The rearrangement uses TRBV5-6 and TRBJ2-7; 9 bases align to TRBD1. Trimming at V came to 3 bases and at J to 4 bases, leaving 8 bases not matched to a gene. CDR1 and CDR2 from the germline V gene are SGHDT and YYEEEE. This CDR3 is 15 amino acids long. The DNA of the CDR3 is TGTGCCAGCAGCTCCGTCGACAGGGGGGTTTACGAGCAGTACTTC. Protein sequence: CASSSVDRGVYEQYF.

The chain recombines TRBV7-8 with TRBJ2-6; no clear D gene. CDR3 size: 15 residues. Germline V gene data show CDR1 as SGHVS and CDR2 as FQNEAQ. Trimming cost V 5 bases and J 3 bases, with 11 bases left between them. The CDR3 DNA is TGTGCCAGCAGCCCCTATGTTGGTGGGGCCAACGTCCTGACTTTC. Translating gives CASSPYVGGANVLTF.

The rearrangement uses TRBV10-2 and TRBJ2-7, with a weak D call TRBD2 (5 bases). The germline V and J ends were trimmed by 10 bases and 1 base, with 11 bases remaining between them. This CDR3 comprises 12 residues. Per the germline V gene, CDR1 is WSHSY and CDR2 is SAAADI. The CDR3 DNA follows: TGCGCCACCGGGGAGAGTTCCTACGAGCAGTACTTC. Protein product: CATGESSYEQYF.

The rearrangement uses TRBV6-6 and TRBJ2-3; 8 nucleotides line up with TRBD2. The germline V gene has CDR1 MNHNY and CDR2 SVGAGI (reference sequence). The CDR3 is 15 amino acids. V lost 7 bases, J lost 5 bases, and 11 bases stayed unmatched. CDR3 amino acids: CASTEGLVAVDTQYF. In nucleotides, the CDR3 is TGTGCCAGCACCGAGGGACTAGTGGCGGTAGATACGCAGTATTTT.

J is TRBJ2-7 and V is TRBV11-2; D is unclear. The CDR3 has 16 residues. The V gene's germline CDR1 is SGHAT and CDR2 FQNNGV. Trimming shortened V by 1 base and J by 4 bases, and 17 bases separated the two germline ends. Written as DNA, the CDR3 is TGTGCCAGCAGCTTAGGGCCGGAGACCGGTTTTTACGAGCAGTACTTC. Translated: CASSLGPETGFYEQYF.

In its sample, this clone was seen a few times. This chain joins TRBV7-3 and TRBJ2-3, with 9 bases aligning to TRBD1. The length of the CDR3 is 15 residues. V gave up 5 bases and J gave up 0 bases; unmatched junction bases: 3. Germline lookup yields CDR1 SGHTA and CDR2 FQGTGA. The CDR3: CASSPTGGSTDTQYF. The CDR3 nucleotides are TGTGCCAGCAGCCCGACAGGGGGAAGCACAGATACGCAGTATTTT.

The genes are TRBV19 and TRBJ2-7; D might be TRBD2 (5 bases). CDR1 is LNHDA, CDR2 SQIVND, per germline (reference sequence). V lost 0 bases and J 6 bases, leaving 15 bases between the germline ends. This CDR3 is 15 amino acids long. The CDR3 sequence is CASSIESTSRGEQYF. CDR3 DNA: TGTGCCAGTAGTATAGAATCCACATCCCGGGGCGAGCAGTACTTC.

The rearrangement joins TRBV27 to TRBJ2-7; a weak D match, TRBD1 (5 bases). The V and J ends lost 6 bases and 2 bases respectively, with 11 bases between them. CDR1 is MNHEY and CDR2 is SMNVEV in the germline V gene (reference sequence). This CDR3 has 13 residues. The CDR3 spells CASSSAGPYEQYF. The CDR3 DNA follows: TGTGCCAGCAGCTCCGCAGGGCCCTACGAGCAGTACTTC.

The V gene is TRBV4-3, the J gene TRBJ2-7, with D tentatively TRBD1 (6 bases). The V gene's germline CDR1 is LGHNA and CDR2 YSLEER. The length of the CDR3 is 18 residues. The germline V and J ends were trimmed by 0 bases and 2 bases, with 20 bases remaining between them. CDR3 protein: CASSQEDLNRESPYEQYF. CDR3 DNA sequence: TGCGCCAGCAGCCAAGAAGATTTGAACAGGGAGTCCCCCTACGAGCAGTACTTC.

This clone came up once. V usage is TRBV4-2 and J usage is TRBJ2-7; 15 bases fit TRBD2. With V trimmed by 3 bases and J by 0 bases, 6 bases remained unmatched. Germline lookup yields CDR1 LGHNA and CDR2 YNFKEQ. This CDR3 region has 18 residues. For the CDR3, the DNA is TGTGCCAGCAGCCATACCGGACTAGCGGGAGGGATCTCCTACGAGCAGTACTTC. The encoded protein is CASSHTGLAGGISYEQYF.

This rearrangement joins TRBV11-2 to TRBJ1-1; D call uncertain. The germline CDR1 and CDR2 sequences are SGHAT and FQNNGV. This CDR3 is 15 amino acids long. Trimming shortened V by 0 bases and J by 1 base, and 9 bases separated the two germline ends. This CDR3 reads CASSLDFDENTEAFF. CDR3 in DNA: TGTGCCAGCAGCTTAGATTTCGACGAGAACACTGAAGCTTTCTTT.

The chain couples TRBV5-4 to TRBJ2-1; D unclear. The CDR3 has 13 residues. Germline V gives CDR1 SGHNT, CDR2 YYREEE (reference sequence). V was cut by 3 bases and J by 5 bases, with 9 bases left in between. The CDR3 nucleotides read TGTGCCAGCAGCTCTGATAACGACAATGAGCAGTTCTTC. Residues: CASSSDNDNEQFF. Filled out from reference TRBV5-4 and TRBJ2-1, the complete variable domain reads ETGVTQSPTHLIKTRGQQVTLRCSSQSGHNTVSWYQQALGQGPQFIFQYYREEENGRGNFPPRFSGLQFPNYSSELNVNALELDDSALYLCASSSDNDNEQFFGPGTRLTVL.

V usage is TRBV27 and J usage is TRBJ1-1; no clear D gene. Between the trimmed V and J ends, which lost 1 base and 0 bases, there was a span of 9 bases. The CDR3 runs 15 residues. Germline loops: CDR1 MNHEY, CDR2 SMNVEV (reference sequence). This CDR3 is CASSLYRDMNTEAFF. Written as DNA, the CDR3 is TGTGCCAGCAGTTTATACCGAGACATGAACACTGAAGCTTTCTTT.

This sequence joins TRBV15 and TRBJ2-7; D gene unclear. V lost 0 bases and J 0 bases, leaving 9 bases between the germline ends. Germline V gene data show CDR1 as LNHNV and CDR2 as YYDKDF (reference sequence). The CDR3 is 15 amino acids. The CDR3 here is CATSREPSSSYEQYF. DNA of the CDR3: TGTGCCACCAGCAGAGAACCGTCGAGCTCCTACGAGCAGTACTTC.

The rearrangement joins TRBV10-3 to TRBJ1-5; D is unclear. CDR1 and CDR2 from the germline V gene are ENHRY and SYGVKD. CDR3 length: 13 residues. V lost 4 bases to trimming and J lost 4 bases, with 8 bases between them. CDR3 nucleotide sequence: TGTGCCATCAGTGCGGACGGTAATCAGCCCCAGCATTTT. It is translated as CAISADGNQPQHF.

This clone was seen once. The rearrangement joins TRBV27 to TRBJ2-1; unclear D gene. V shed 2 bases and J shed 6 bases, with 11 bases lying between them. The CDR3 is 14 residues long. Germline V gene sequence: CDR1 MNHEY, CDR2 SMNVEV (reference sequence). This CDR3 reads CASSLSIGFNEQFF. The DNA for the CDR3 is TGTGCCAGCAGTTTAAGTATTGGGTTCAATGAGCAGTTCTTC.

V gene TRBV2 combines with J gene TRBJ2-5, with 12 nucleotides matching TRBD2. CDR3 length: 15 amino acids. V gave up 1 base and J gave up 3 bases; unmatched junction bases: 0. Germline CDR1 and CDR2: SNHLY and FYNNEI. The CDR3: CASSEGLAGEETQYF. As DNA, the CDR3 is TGTGCCAGCAGTGAAGGACTAGCGGGAGAAGAGACCCAGTACTTC. Variable domain in full (rest from reference TRBV2 and TRBJ2-5): EPEVTQTPSHQVTQMGQEVILRCVPISNHLYFYWYRQILGQKVEFLVSFYNNEISEKSEIFDDQFSVERPDGSNFTLKIRSTKLEDSAMYFCASSEGLAGEETQYFGPGTRLLVL.

The V and J genes are TRBV7-9 and TRBJ2-7, with D perhaps matching TRBD1 (6 bases). Germline-derived CDR1 and CDR2 are SEHNR and FQNEAQ (reference sequence). V was shortened by 5 bases and J by 4 bases, with 21 bases between the two germline ends. CDR3 length equals 16 residues. CDR3: CASSDAGQMRWYEQYF. The CDR3 DNA reads TGTGCCAGCAGCGATGCCGGACAGATGAGATGGTACGAGCAGTACTTC. Based on the CDR3 plus reference TRBV7-9 and TRBJ2-7, the full variable domain is DTGVSQNPRHKITKRGQNVTFRCDPISEHNRLYWYRQTLGQGPEFLTYFQNEAQLEKSRLLSDRFSAERPKGSFSTLEIQRTEQGDSAMYLCASSDAGQMRWYEQYFGPGTRLTVT.